The sequence of this T cell receptor beta chain was determined in a study of cytomegalovirus exposure and HLA in healthy donors. General study findings and limits: In vitro data verified a few CMV-associated chains as specific for CMV antigens. Most TCR sequences were uncommon, yet certain public TCRs appeared in many donors.

CDR3 length: 16 residues. CDR1 and CDR2 (germline): MGHDK, SYGVNS. V was cut by 2 bases and J by 4 bases, with 17 bases left in between. A note on this clone: Antigen specificity is unknown.

The table came from immunoSEQ multiplex PCR; TCRdb's copy has only in-frame clones and leaves some out. The sample records about 130,000 clones, roughly 90% being singletons. The clonotype comes from a woman between 18 and 29 years old in good health and CMV-seronegative. Input material: PBMCs. The V and J genes are TRBV25-1 and TRBJ1-2; possible D gene TRBD1, 5 bases. The CDR3 sequence: CASSERSGGNIYGYTF. CDR3 nucleotides: TGTGCCAGCAGTGAACGCTCCGGGGGTAATATCTATGGCTACACCTTC.